Listed below are T cell receptor beta chains from one sample, sequenced in a study of shared clonotypes between healthy human individuals. Repertoires were generated with immunoSEQ multiplex PCR, while TCRdb's copy carries only in-frame clones and drops some. The sample has fewer than 2.5 million clones, 80% to 95% seen once. Sequenced input: naive CD4+ T cells from PBMCs. All receptors come from a man younger than 35 in good health. Some clones in this sample may be carry-over from other donors' samples. Each CDR3 is given with its conserved first and last residue. A D gene is named only where the DNA matches it firmly. Rows give clone size only sometimes, using once, few, many, or a class for an expanded clone.

V gene,J gene,clone size,D gene,CDR3 protein,CDR3 DNA
TRBV5-6,TRBJ2-7,.,TRBD2,CASSIPSGGKYF,TGTGCCAGCAGCATTCCTAGCGGAGGGAAGTACTTC
TRBV2,TRBJ2-7,.,.,CASGRSYEQYF,TGTGCCAGCGGCAGGTCCTACGAGCAGTACTTC
TRBV28,TRBJ2-1,.,.,CASSLVPADYNEQFF,TGTGCCAGCAGTTTGGTCCCCGCGGACTACAATGAGCAGTTCTTC
TRBV7-9,TRBJ2-7,.,.,CASRQGSGRGDRKNEQYF,TGTGCCAGCAGACAGGGATCGGGCAGGGGGGATCGTAAGAACGAGCAGTACTTC
TRBV30,TRBJ2-5,.,TRBD2,CAWSVLRGAGVVGTQYF,TGTGCCTGGAGTGTTTTGCGCGGAGCGGGAGTGGTCGGGACCCAGTACTTC
TRBV28,TRBJ2-7,.,.,CASSLRVVDEQYF,TGTGCCAGCAGTTTACGCGTGGTGGACGAGCAGTACTTC
TRBV10-3,TRBJ1-1,.,TRBD1,CAISDGTGLNTEAFF,TGTGCCATCAGTGATGGGACAGGATTGAACACTGAAGCTTTCTTT
TRBV11-2,TRBJ2-4,.,TRBD2,CASSLGRTSRHIQYF,TGTGCCAGCAGCTTGGGAAGGACTAGTCGGCACATTCAGTACTTC
TRBV2,TRBJ2-3,.,TRBD1,CASSVLDRGTGTDTQYF,TGTGCCAGCAGTGTGTTGGACAGGGGGACCGGCACAGATACGCAGTATTTT
TRBV5-4,TRBJ1-1,.,.,CASSYPGGGNTEAFF,TGTGCCAGCAGCTATCCCGGCGGGGGGAACACTGAAGCTTTCTTT
TRBV28,TRBJ1-5,.,TRBD1,CASFQGQGSTQPQHF,TGTGCCAGCTTTCAGGGACAGGGAAGTACTCAGCCCCAGCATTTT
TRBV6-1,TRBJ1-5,few,.,CASSAASTQPQHF,TGTGCCAGCAGTGCGGCTAGTACTCAGCCCCAGCATTTT
TRBV6-5,TRBJ2-1,.,.,CASSLGRFNEQFF,TGTGCCAGCAGTTTAGGGAGGTTCAATGAGCAGTTCTTC
TRBV28,TRBJ1-3,.,.,CASSLWGNVGSGNTIYF,TGTGCCAGCAGTTTATGGGGTAATGTCGGGTCTGGAAACACCATATATTTT
TRBV2,TRBJ1-1,.,TRBD1,CASSEPGQTEAFF,TGTGCCAGCAGTGAACCGGGACAGACTGAAGCTTTCTTT
TRBV7-7,TRBJ2-5,.,.,CASSQGGTTGETQYF,TGTGCCAGCAGCCAAGGGGGGACGACCGGGGAGACCCAGTACTTC
TRBV6-6,TRBJ1-4,.,.,CASTYGGEKLFF,TGTGCCAGCACCTATGGGGGTGAAAAACTGTTTTTT
TRBV5-1,TRBJ2-7,.,.,CASSVAYEQYF,TGCGCCAGCAGCGTAGCCTACGAGCAGTACTTC
TRBV18,TRBJ2-3,.,.,CASSPNGGTASTDTQYF,TGTGCCAGCTCACCAAATGGGGGGACAGCTAGCACAGATACGCAGTATTTT
TRBV5-1,TRBJ1-1,.,TRBD1,CASRTGGGKDTEAFF,TGCGCCAGCAGGACAGGGGGCGGCAAGGACACTGAAGCTTTCTTT
TRBV4-1,TRBJ2-7,once,TRBD1,CASSQTDRGRSYEQYF,TGCGCCAGCAGCCAAACGGACAGGGGTAGGTCCTACGAGCAGTACTTC
TRBV6-1,TRBJ2-7,.,.,CASRDSSYEQYF,TGTGCCAGCAGGGACAGTTCCTACGAGCAGTACTTC
TRBV13,TRBJ2-7,.,.,CASSLKGTGSSYEQYF,TGTGCCAGCAGCTTAAAGGGGACGGGGTCCTCCTACGAGCAGTACTTC
TRBV19,TRBJ1-5,.,.,CASTGDRTNQPQHF,TGTGCCAGTACCGGAGACAGGACCAATCAGCCCCAGCATTTT
TRBV5-6,TRBJ2-1,once,TRBD2,CASSLMTSDYNEQFF,TGTGCCAGCAGCTTGATGACTAGCGACTACAATGAGCAGTTCTTC
TRBV5-1,TRBJ1-2,once,.,CASSLNDMGFGGYTF,TGCGCCAGCAGCTTGAACGACATGGGGTTTGGGGGCTACACCTTC
TRBV5-4,TRBJ2-7,.,.,CASSQTPSEQYF,TGTGCCAGCAGCCAGACCCCGTCCGAGCAGTACTTC
TRBV19,TRBJ1-1,.,.,CASTQTWQVLTEAFF,TGTGCCAGTACCCAAACCTGGCAGGTGCTGACTGAAGCTTTCTTT
TRBV2,TRBJ2-2,.,.,CASSEQGATGELFF,TGTGCCAGCAGTGAGCAGGGAGCCACCGGGGAGCTGTTTTTT
TRBV9,TRBJ2-5,.,TRBD2,CASSLTSGQETQYF,TGTGCCAGCAGCCTGACTAGCGGACAAGAGACCCAGTACTTC
TRBV7-9,TRBJ2-1,.,.,CASRSNTSYYNNEQFF,TGTGCCAGCAGGTCTAATACTAGCTACTACAACAATGAGCAGTTCTTC
TRBV29-1,TRBJ2-7,.,TRBD2,CSVEDPLAGGGFEQYF,TGCAGCGTTGAAGATCCCCTAGCGGGAGGGGGCTTCGAGCAGTACTTC
TRBV6-5,TRBJ2-7,.,.,CASSRISGFEQYF,TGTGCCAGCAGCCGCATTAGCGGTTTCGAGCAGTACTTC
TRBV5-1,TRBJ2-2,few,.,CASSPTGTGELFF,TGCGCCAGCAGCCCTACAGGGACCGGGGAGCTGTTTTTT
TRBV28,TRBJ2-7,.,.,CASSPPRDWFSYEQYF,TGTGCCAGCAGTCCACCGAGGGACTGGTTCTCCTACGAGCAGTACTTC
TRBV5-1,TRBJ2-7,.,.,CASSLGGTASYEQYF,TGCGCCAGCAGCTTGGGCGGGACAGCATCCTACGAGCAGTACTTC
TRBV28,TRBJ1-1,.,TRBD1,CASSLHRGATEAFF,TGTGCCAGCAGTTTACACAGGGGGGCCACTGAAGCTTTCTTT
TRBV10-3,TRBJ2-1,.,TRBD1,CAISEPQGAVNEQFF,TGTGCCATCAGCGAACCCCAGGGGGCGGTCAATGAGCAGTTCTTC
TRBV6-6,TRBJ2-1,once,TRBD1,CASRTGLNNEQFF,TGTGCCAGCCGGACAGGGTTGAACAATGAGCAGTTCTTC
TRBV27,TRBJ1-4,.,.,CASSFRANEKLFF,TGTGCCAGCAGTTTTCGGGCCAATGAAAAACTGTTTTTT
TRBV7-3,TRBJ2-2,few,.,CASSLTGELFF,TGTGCCAGCAGCCTCACTGGGGAGCTGTTTTTT
TRBV27,TRBJ2-5,.,.,CASSDAGIQETQYF,TGTGCCAGCAGTGACGCAGGGATTCAAGAGACCCAGTACTTC
TRBV27,TRBJ2-1,.,TRBD2,CASSFWREGRSEQFF,TGTGCCAGCAGTTTTTGGCGGGAGGGCCGTAGTGAGCAGTTCTTC